Listed here are 10 T cell receptor beta chains from one sample, sequenced in a study of early T cells in non-severe SARS-CoV-2 infection. TCRdb independently ran MiXCR on the 5' RACE reads; one entry per CDR3 protein. This repertoire shows fewer than 80,000 distinct CDR3 sequences, around 10% found once; its top ten account for around 12%. The input for sequencing was whole blood, taken at baseline. The source of these receptors is an adult who was a healthcare worker with PCR-confirmed SARS-CoV-2 infection or an uninfected control (not recorded which).

This clonotype appeared a few times. This chain links TRBV19 with TRBJ1-2, with D perhaps matching TRBD1 (5 bases). V lost 6 bases, J lost 0 bases, and 17 bases lay in between. The CDR3 is 16 amino acids. Germline V gene data show CDR1 as LNHDA and CDR2 as SQIVND (reference sequence). CDR3 sequence (DNA): TGTGCCAGTAGCTTGCAGGGTACCCTTTCTAACTATGGCTACACCTTC. Protein sequence: CASSLQGTLSNYGYTF.

Only a few counts were recorded for this clonotype. The chain combines TRBV5-6 with TRBJ1-1; D might be TRBD1 (5 bases). Germline V gene lookup returns CDR1 SGHDT and CDR2 YYEEEE. V lost 5 bases, J lost 3 bases, and 11 bases lay in between. The CDR3 is 13 residues long. The CDR3 here is CASSTRGDTEAFF. The CDR3 region has the DNA TGTGCCAGCAGTACACGGGGGGACACTGAAGCTTTCTTT.

This clonotype turned up a few times. The rearrangement links TRBV12-3 or TRBV12-4 to TRBJ2-2; maybe TRBD2 (7 bases). With 8 bases removed from V and 7 bases from J, the gap between germline ends came to 20 bases. The CDR3 has 15 residues. CDR3 nucleotide sequence: TGTGCCAGCGGAATGGCGGGGGCCCCGGACGGGGAGCTGTTTTTT. This sequence encodes CASGMAGAPDGELFF.

This clonotype appeared a few times. J is TRBJ2-1 and V is TRBV3-1; D is ambiguous. Trimming pared 1 base from V and 6 bases from J, leaving 7 bases between. This CDR3 spans 13 amino acids. From germline, CDR1 is LGHDT and CDR2 YNNKEL (reference sequence). Here the CDR3 DNA reads TGTGCCAGCAGCCAAGTCGTCTTCAATGAGCAGTTCTTC. This codes for CASSQVVFNEQFF.

This clonotype turned up a few times. The V call is TRBV24-1, the J call TRBJ2-1; 7 bases are shared with TRBD1. The germline V gene has CDR1 KGHDR and CDR2 SFDVKD. Trimming at V came to 8 bases and at J to 1 base, leaving 13 bases not matched to a gene. The CDR3 is 17 residues long. The CDR3 DNA is TGTGCCACCATACGATGCCGACAGGGCCTTTCCTACAATGAGCAGTTCTTC. Translated: CATIRCRQGLSYNEQFF.

This clonotype was seen a few times. This chain uses TRBV5-1 with TRBJ2-5; D remains ambiguous. This CDR3 has 14 amino acids. Trimming stripped 0 bases from V and 1 base from J, with 7 bases between. Germline V gene sequence: CDR1 SGHRS, CDR2 YFSETQ. CDR3 loop: CASSLGPSQETQYF. As DNA, the CDR3 is TGCGCCAGCAGCTTGGGCCCCTCCCAAGAGACCCAGTACTTC.

This clonotype appeared a few times. The J gene is TRBJ1-3, the V gene TRBV12-5; possible D gene TRBD1, 5 bases. The V gene lost 0 bases and the J gene lost 0 bases, with 12 bases spanning the gap. The CDR3 has 17 amino acids. Germline V gene sequence: CDR1 LGHNT, CDR2 FRNRAP. The CDR3 here is CASGLVAGNPSGNTIYF. CDR3 nucleotide sequence: TGTGCTAGTGGTTTGGTAGCAGGGAACCCCTCTGGAAACACCATATATTTT.

This clonotype appeared many times. V gene TRBV2 combines with J gene TRBJ1-1; D gene ambiguous. Germline CDR1 and CDR2: SNHLY and FYNNEI. Trimming took off 7 bases at V and 5 bases at J, with 17 bases between the two ends. The CDR3 consists of 14 residues. The CDR3: CASTEARGQTEAFF. The DNA of the CDR3 is TGTGCCAGCACCGAAGCACGCGGGCAGACTGAAGCTTTCTTT.

The chain combines TRBV10-3 with TRBJ2-2, with 7 bases matching TRBD1. The germline CDR1 and CDR2 sequences are ENHRY and SYGVKD. Losses at the gene ends were 6 bases for V and 4 bases for J; bases not matched to a gene: 2. The CDR3 totals 13 residues. The CDR3 spells CAISRDSTGELFF. The CDR3 nucleotides are TGTGCCATCAGCCGGGACAGCACCGGGGAGCTGTTTTTT.

Many counts were recorded for this clonotype. CDR3 sequence (DNA): TGCGCCAGCAGCTTGGGGGGCTGGGACACTGAAGCTTTCTTT. Its protein is CASSLGGWDTEAFF. This chain links TRBV5-1 with TRBJ1-1; D is perhaps TRBD1 (5 bases). The CDR3 spans 14 residues. The ends were cut back, 0 bases at V and 3 bases at J, with 9 bases in the middle. CDR1 and CDR2 (germline): SGHRS, YFSETQ.